Presented here are 9 T cell receptor beta chains from one specimen sequenced in a study of response to subunit inactivated influenza vaccine. One entry per CDR3 protein results from TCRdb running MiXCR on the RT-PCR reads. The sample holds a few hundred thousand distinct CDR3 sequences, roughly 7.9% seen once. The sample was PBMCs from blood, taken roughly 24 months after vaccination. These receptors were obtained from a man between 50 and 70 years old who received an inactivated influenza vaccine.

This chain connects TRBV4-3 to TRBJ2-6; 8 positions agree with TRBD1. J lost 0 bases, V lost 3 bases, and 1 base had no gene match. Germline-derived CDR1 and CDR2 are LGHNA and YSLEER. This CDR3 is built from 16 residues. The CDR3 DNA reads as TGCGCCAGCAGCCAGGGACAGGTCTCTGGGGCCAACGTCCTGACTTTC. It translates to CASSQGQVSGANVLTF.

This clonotype was counted only a few times. The rearrangement uses TRBV5-1 and TRBJ2-3; TRBD1 or TRBD2 may be the D gene (5 bases each). The CDR3 is 18 residues long. From germline, CDR1 is SGHRS and CDR2 YFSETQ. Trimming stripped 0 bases from V and 3 bases from J, with 20 bases between. Here the CDR3 DNA reads TGCGCCAGCAGCTTGGTATGGGGCGAGAGGGTTGGAACAGATACGCAGTATTTT. Its protein is CASSLVWGERVGTDTQYF.

The chain uses TRBV4-1 and TRBJ2-7, with D possibly TRBD2 on 6 matching bases. Trimming stripped 2 bases from V and 0 bases from J, with 8 bases between. The CDR3 spans 14 residues. Germline V gene sequence: CDR1 MGHRA, CDR2 YSYEKL. CDR3 DNA sequence: TGCGCCAGCAGCCAACGGGAGAGCTCCTACGAGCAGTACTTC. Protein: CASSQRESSYEQYF.

This clonotype was seen at least ten times. The J gene is TRBJ2-1, the V gene TRBV12-3 or TRBV12-4, with 8 nucleotides matching TRBD2. The V segment lost 5 bases and the J segment 4 bases; nucleotides outside the gene matches: 4. The CDR3 has 14 residues. CDR3 nucleotide sequence: TGTGCCAGCAGTCAGCGGGAGCGGTACAATGAGCAGTTCTTC. Residues: CASSQRERYNEQFF.

This sequence joins TRBV27 and TRBJ2-1; D is ambiguous. This CDR3 region has 12 residues. V gave up 2 bases and J gave up 8 bases, with 7 bases separating them. Per germline, CDR1 MNHEY and CDR2 SMNVEV (reference sequence). The DNA of the CDR3 is TGTGCCAGCAGTTTACTAGGGTATGAGCAGTTCTTC. Amino acids: CASSLLGYEQFF.

This clonotype was seen many times. This chain uses TRBV20-1 with TRBJ2-3; weak D call: TRBD2 (6 bases). Germline CDR1 DFQATT, CDR2 SNEGSKA (reference sequence). V lost 3 bases and J lost 0, with 10 bases in between. CDR3 length equals 14 residues. The CDR3 coding sequence is TGCAGTGCTAGGCGGGGACCGAGCACAGATACGCAGTATTTT. As protein: CSARRGPSTDTQYF.

V usage is TRBV7-2 and J usage is TRBJ2-7; D not resolved. The germline gives CDR1 SGHTA, CDR2 FQGNSA. Trimming removed 3 bases at V and 2 bases at J, with 11 bases between. This CDR3 is built from 14 residues. The CDR3 region has the DNA TGTGCCAGCAGCTTTGTGCCGGGCACCTACGAGCAGTACTTC. It is translated as CASSFVPGTYEQYF.

This clonotype was detected many times. This chain connects TRBV12-3 or TRBV12-4 to TRBJ2-3, with D possibly TRBD2 on 6 matching bases. V lost 2 bases and J 8 bases, leaving 8 bases between the germline ends. This CDR3 is built from 12 residues. CDR3 nucleotide sequence: TGTGCCAGCAGTTTAAACGGGGGTACGCAGTATTTT. Protein sequence: CASSLNGGTQYF.

The chain links TRBV3-1 to TRBJ1-1; 7 bases line up with TRBD1. After removal of 0 bases from V and 7 bases from J, the junction contained 2 bases not matched to a gene. Looked up from germline, CDR1 is LGHDT and CDR2 is YNNKEL (reference sequence). The CDR3 sequence is 13 residues long. CDR3 loop: CASSQETGNEAFF. Here the CDR3 DNA reads TGTGCCAGCAGCCAAGAGACAGGGAATGAAGCTTTCTTT.